These T cell receptor beta chains were read from a single sample in a study of cytomegalovirus exposure and HLA in healthy donors. Sequencing used immunoSEQ multiplex PCR; TCRdb keeps in-frame clones, though not all of them. Of 96,000 or so clones in the sample, around 74% were seen once. The sequenced material came from PBMCs. The receptor source for this set is a female donor in good health and CMV-seropositive. Each CDR3 is given with its conserved first and last residue. D genes are given only for firm matches. Size is omitted from some rows. Given values are once, few, many or a class for expanded clones.

d_call	clone_size	j_call	v_call	cdr3_aa	cdr3_nt
-	-	TRBJ1-1	TRBV21-1	CASSKAPGRAGSGTEAFF	TGTGCCAGCAGCAAAGCCCCTGGAAGGGCAGGGTCGGGCACTGAAGCTTTCTTT
TRBD1	few	TRBJ2-7	TRBV7-2	CASSGQGLSYEQYF	TGTGCCAGCAGCGGACAGGGGTTGTCCTACGAGCAGTACTTC
TRBD1	-	TRBJ1-3	TRBV6-1	CASRETGGNTIYF	TGTGCCAGCAGAGAGACAGGGGGAAACACCATATATTTT
-	-	TRBJ1-4	TRBV5-1	CASSLGQGNEKLFF	TGCGCCAGCAGCTTGGGGCAGGGTAATGAAAAACTGTTTTTT
-	-	TRBJ1-2	TRBV9	CASSVTGDYYGYTF	TGTGCCAGCAGCGTCACGGGAGACTACTATGGCTACACCTTC
TRBD2	-	TRBJ2-3	TRBV6-5	CASRSRLASTDTQYF	TGTGCCAGCAGATCCCGACTAGCGAGCACAGATACGCAGTATTTT
-	-	TRBJ2-3	TRBV5-1	CASSLQGGTQYF	TGCGCCAGCAGCTTGCAGGGGGGTACGCAGTATTTT
TRBD2	-	TRBJ2-3	TRBV7-2	CASSFRGLAGLDTQYF	TGTGCCAGCAGCTTCCGGGGACTAGCGGGCTTAGATACGCAGTATTTT
TRBD1	-	TRBJ2-6	TRBV18	CASSPTSDRGLYSGANVLTF	TGTGCCAGCTCACCGACTTCGGACAGGGGGCTTTACTCTGGGGCCAACGTCCTGACTTTC
-	-	TRBJ1-5	TRBV6-1	CASHLDSSNQPQHF	TGTGCCAGCCATTTGGACTCTAGCAATCAGCCCCAGCATTTT
TRBD2	few	TRBJ2-1	TRBV10-3	CAISVDSGNNEQFF	TGTGCCATCAGTGTGGATAGCGGGAACAATGAGCAGTTCTTC
-	-	TRBJ1-5	TRBV6-4	CASSRDGGAEPQHF	TGTGCCAGCAGCCGGGACGGCGGGGCGGAACCCCAGCATTTT
-	-	TRBJ1-6	TRBV7-9	CASSSTELSSYNSPLHF	TGTGCCAGCAGTAGCACGGAACTTAGCTCCTATAATTCACCCCTCCACTTT
-	-	TRBJ2-7	TRBV28	CASSLRGLPSYEQYF	TGTGCCAGCAGTTTACGGGGACTCCCTTCCTACGAGCAGTACTTC
-	few	TRBJ1-4	TRBV7-9	CASSWRAVDEKLFF	TGTGCCAGCAGCTGGAGGGCTGTCGATGAAAAACTGTTTTTT
-	-	TRBJ2-7	TRBV7-2	CASSPPSSRGLNEQYF	TGTGCCAGCAGCCCCCCCTCCAGCAGGGGCCTGAACGAGCAGTACTTC
-	once	TRBJ2-7	TRBV10-3	CAISGGGDGPQYF	TGTGCCATCAGTGGTGGAGGGGATGGGCCGCAGTACTTC
-	once	TRBJ1-1	TRBV7-2	CASSSSPGTEAFF	TGTGCCAGCAGCTCGTCTCCGGGAACTGAAGCTTTCTTT
TRBD1	-	TRBJ1-1	TRBV19	CASKFADRDTEAFF	TGTGCCAGTAAGTTTGCCGACAGGGACACTGAAGCTTTCTTT
TRBD2	-	TRBJ2-4	TRBV7-3	CASSLTGGAGKNIQYF	TGTGCCAGCAGCTTAACCGGGGGGGCCGGCAAAAACATTCAGTACTTC
-	once	TRBJ2-7	TRBV5-1	CASSLDSSHTTYEQYF	TGCGCCAGCAGCTTGGATTCCAGCCACACTACCTACGAGCAGTACTTC
-	-	TRBJ1-3	TRBV28	CASSYGGTGNTIYF	TGTGCCAGCAGTTACGGGGGGACTGGAAACACCATATATTTT
-	-	TRBJ2-3	TRBV28	CASSLTQGGTQYF	TGTGCCAGCAGTTTAACCCAGGGCGGTACGCAGTATTTT
-	-	TRBJ1-1	TRBV19	CASSIRGIRANTEAFF	TGTGCCAGTAGTATCAGGGGTATCAGGGCAAACACTGAAGCTTTCTTT
TRBD1	-	TRBJ1-4	TRBV5-4	CASSFSLDRVNEKLFF	TGTGCCAGCAGCTTTTCCCTAGACAGGGTAAACGAAAAACTGTTTTTT
-	-	TRBJ2-2	TRBV27	CASSLGPHTGELFF	TGTGCCAGCAGTTTAGGGCCCCACACCGGGGAGCTGTTTTTT
-	-	TRBJ1-5	TRBV1	CTSSQRDQPQHF	TGCACCAGCAGCCAACGCGATCAGCCCCAGCATTTT
-	few	TRBJ2-2	TRBV6-1	CASSEIRGGGELFF	TGTGCCAGCAGTGAAATCAGGGGCGGCGGGGAGCTGTTTTTT
-	-	TRBJ1-2	TRBV29-1	CSVEVGGAGNYGYTF	TGCAGCGTTGAAGTGGGGGGGGCGGGTAACTATGGCTACACCTTC